These T cell receptor beta chains were read from a single sample in a study of shared clonotypes between healthy human individuals. Assay: immunoSEQ multiplex PCR; the TCRdb copy retains only in-frame clones and omits some. The top ten clones hold 0.35% to 0.5% of a sample with a few million clones, approximately 93% of them seen once. The specimen was naive CD4+ T cells from PBMCs. The receptors originated from a man aged 18 to 35 in good health. Some clones in this sample may be carry-over from other donors' samples. Each CDR3 is given with its conserved first and last residue. D genes are given only for firm matches. Clone size appears in some rows only: once, few, many, or a class for an expanded clone.

v_call	clone_size	j_call	d_call	cdr3_aa	cdr3_nt
TRBV5-1	-	TRBJ1-2	TRBD1	CASSPGTGFYGYTF	TGCGCCAGCAGCCCCGGGACAGGGTTCTATGGCTACACCTTC
TRBV6-5	-	TRBJ2-7	TRBD1	CASSKTGGSYEQYF	TGTGCCAGCAGTAAGACAGGGGGGTCCTACGAGCAGTACTTC
TRBV28	once	TRBJ1-4	-	CASSLTNTREKLFF	TGTGCCAGCAGTCTGACAAACACCAGGGAAAAACTGTTTTTT
TRBV9	-	TRBJ2-5	-	CASSVGGMRQETQYF	TGTGCCAGCAGCGTAGGTGGGATGAGGCAAGAGACCCAGTACTTC
TRBV14	-	TRBJ1-1	-	CASSLVTTINTEAFF	TGTGCCAGCAGCCTAGTGACGACAATAAACACTGAAGCTTTCTTT
TRBV5-1	-	TRBJ2-2	TRBD2	CASSFGGSHTGELFF	TGCGCCAGCAGCTTTGGCGGGAGCCACACCGGGGAGCTGTTTTTT
TRBV5-1	-	TRBJ2-1	-	CASSPQGAGGPNEQFF	TGCGCCAGCAGCCCCCAGGGGGCGGGAGGGCCCAATGAGCAGTTCTTC
TRBV5-4	-	TRBJ2-1	-	CASSLAISSYNEQFF	TGTGCCAGCAGCTTAGCAATAAGCTCCTACAATGAGCAGTTCTTC
TRBV7-3	-	TRBJ2-3	TRBD2	CASSLRLAGTTDTQYF	TGTGCCAGCAGCTTGCGGCTAGCGGGAACCACAGATACGCAGTATTTT
TRBV28	once	TRBJ1-5	-	CASSPQQGPGHF	TGTGCCAGCAGCCCCCAACAGGGTCCGGGGCATTTT
TRBV7-6	-	TRBJ1-3	-	CASSLGQVNSGNTIYF	TGTGCCAGCAGCTTAGGACAGGTGAACTCTGGAAACACCATATATTTT
TRBV5-1	-	TRBJ1-5	-	CASSLVGGSNQPQHF	TGCGCCAGCAGCTTGGTTGGGGGGAGCAATCAGCCCCAGCATTTT
TRBV9	-	TRBJ2-5	-	CASSVEGDRFWTQYF	TGTGCCAGCAGCGTAGAAGGGGACCGCTTTTGGACCCAGTACTTC
TRBV19	-	TRBJ1-5	TRBD1	CASSLGTGEEPQHF	TGTGCCAGTAGCCTCGGGACAGGGGAAGAGCCCCAGCATTTT
TRBV18	-	TRBJ1-1	TRBD1	CASSLRQGGSIDTEAFF	TGTGCCAGCTCACTTAGACAGGGTGGGAGTATAGACACTGAAGCTTTCTTT
TRBV15	-	TRBJ2-7	-	CATSRADVFNEQYF	TGTGCCACCAGCAGAGCCGACGTTTTCAACGAGCAGTACTTC
TRBV14	-	TRBJ1-5	-	CASSHSQDGPQHF	TGTGCCAGCAGCCATTCTCAGGACGGACCCCAGCATTTT
TRBV4-2	-	TRBJ2-3	TRBD2	CASSRSSGTSGSKQYF	TGTGCCAGCAGCCGCAGCTCCGGGACTAGCGGGAGTAAGCAGTATTTT
TRBV9	-	TRBJ2-3	TRBD2	CASSVDSGLTDTQYF	TGTGCCAGCAGCGTAGATAGCGGGCTCACAGATACGCAGTATTTT
TRBV28	-	TRBJ1-3	-	CASSLFGGRSSGNTIYF	TGTGCCAGCAGTTTATTTGGGGGCCGGAGCTCTGGAAACACCATATATTTT
TRBV25-1	-	TRBJ1-4	TRBD1	CASSALGQNEKLFF	TGTGCCAGCAGTGCCTTGGGACAGAATGAAAAACTGTTTTTT
TRBV11-2	-	TRBJ1-1	-	CASSHSAAYTEAFF	TGTGCCAGCAGCCATTCTGCCGCATACACTGAAGCTTTCTTT
TRBV10-1	-	TRBJ1-1	-	CASSPTRPRTEAFF	TGCGCCAGCAGTCCCACAAGGCCGCGGACTGAAGCTTTCTTT
TRBV5-8	-	TRBJ1-1	TRBD1	CASTWDRANTEAFF	TGTGCCAGCACGTGGGACAGGGCGAACACTGAAGCTTTCTTT
TRBV4-1	-	TRBJ1-1	-	CASSQEPAPTFEAFF	TGCGCCAGCAGCCAAGAACCGGCCCCTACATTTGAAGCTTTCTTT
TRBV10-3	-	TRBJ1-2	-	CAISDERGDYTF	TGTGCCATCAGTGATGAACGGGGGGACTACACCTTC
TRBV19	-	TRBJ2-7	TRBD2	CASSQGTSGLEQYF	TGTGCCAGTAGTCAAGGGACTAGCGGTTTGGAGCAGTACTTC
TRBV18	-	TRBJ1-2	TRBD1	CASSPPGTDYGYTF	TGTGCCAGCTCACCACCGGGGACAGACTATGGCTACACCTTC
TRBV15	-	TRBJ2-5	-	CATSRGKSTGQETQYF	TGTGCCACCAGCAGGGGAAAATCGACAGGTCAAGAGACCCAGTACTTC
TRBV13	-	TRBJ2-4	-	CASSESQGAKNIQYF	TGTGCCAGCAGCGAGTCACAGGGAGCCAAAAACATTCAGTACTTC
TRBV5-1	-	TRBJ2-5	TRBD2	CASSTGTSGETQYF	TGCGCCAGCAGCACGGGGACTAGCGGAGAGACCCAGTACTTC
TRBV18	-	TRBJ1-1	-	CASSTPGLPNTEAFF	TGTGCCAGCTCAACCCCGGGACTGCCGAACACTGAAGCTTTCTTT
TRBV7-3	-	TRBJ1-1	TRBD1	CASSDVNRGNTEAFF	TGTGCCAGCAGCGATGTAAACAGGGGAAACACTGAAGCTTTCTTT
TRBV5-4	-	TRBJ1-1	-	CASSLTLGLNTEAFF	TGTGCCAGCAGCTTGACACTGGGCTTGAACACTGAAGCTTTCTTT
TRBV9	-	TRBJ2-7	TRBD2	CASSLEAGGGYEQYF	TGTGCCAGCAGCCTGGAGGCGGGAGGGGGCTACGAGCAGTACTTC
TRBV2	-	TRBJ2-1	-	CASRARDEQFF	TGTGCCAGCAGGGCTCGGGATGAGCAGTTCTTC
TRBV21-1	-	TRBJ2-7	-	CASSNQGRLAGGGEQYF	TGTGCCAGCAGCAATCAGGGAAGACTAGCGGGAGGAGGGGAGCAGTACTTC
TRBV27	-	TRBJ2-1	TRBD2	CASSRTSGNRYNEQFF	TGTGCCAGCAGCCGGACTAGCGGGAACCGATACAATGAGCAGTTCTTC
TRBV6-6	-	TRBJ2-3	-	CASSYPDTDTQYF	TGTGCCAGCAGTTACCCAGACACAGATACGCAGTATTTT
TRBV6-6	-	TRBJ2-3	TRBD2	CASSWVAGDTDTQYF	TGTGCCAGCAGCTGGGTAGCGGGAGACACAGATACGCAGTATTTT